These 19 T cell receptor beta chains share one sample of origin, sequenced in a study of cytomegalovirus exposure and HLA in healthy donors. Both 60 Vbeta primers and 13 Jbeta primers went into the PCR. Sequenced by immunoSEQ multiplex PCR; TCRdb stores in-frame clones only, minus some. The sample has under 200,000 clones; approximately 82% are singletons. What was sequenced was PBMCs. Receptor source: a male donor in good health and CMV-seronegative.

The CDR3 here is CATSRDRLGLAGQETQYF. The DNA of the CDR3 is TGTGCCACCAGCAGAGATAGGTTAGGACTAGCGGGCCAAGAGACCCAGTACTTC. V usage is TRBV15 and J usage is TRBJ2-5, with 11 bases matching TRBD2. The CDR3 has 18 residues. Germline loops: CDR1 LNHNV, CDR2 YYDKDF (reference sequence). The V gene end was trimmed by 0 bases and the J gene end by 1 base; junction bases not matched to a gene: 7. The full variable domain, completed using reference TRBV15 and TRBJ2-5, is DAMVIQNPRYQVTQFGKPVTLSCSQTLNHNVMYWYQQKSSQAPKLLFHYYDKDFNNEADTPDNFQSRRPNTSFCFLDIRSPGLGDTAMYLCATSRDRLGLAGQETQYFGPGTRLLVL.

The V gene is TRBV4-2, the J gene TRBJ2-7, with D uncertain. Between the trimmed V and J ends, which lost 0 bases and 5 bases, there was a span of 11 bases. This CDR3 spans 14 amino acids. The germline V gene encodes CDR1 LGHNA and CDR2 YNFKEQ. The CDR3 is CASSQEFAVHEQYF. Written as DNA, the CDR3 is TGTGCCAGCAGCCAAGAGTTTGCAGTCCACGAGCAGTACTTC.

The rearrangement links TRBV2 to TRBJ1-5, with TRBD1 identical over 9 bases. The CDR3 is 15 residues long. Trimming removed 5 bases from V and 3 bases from J; junction bases left unmatched: 5. Germline V gives CDR1 SNHLY, CDR2 FYNNEI. The CDR3 bases are TGTGCCAGCAGTCTACAGGGGGCGAACAATCAGCCCCAGCATTTT. This gives the protein CASSLQGANNQPQHF.

This clone has ten or more counts. The chain is built from TRBV4-1 and TRBJ1-4; D is undetermined. Germline V lookup: CDR1 MGHRA, CDR2 YSYEKL. The CDR3 covers 13 residues. V was shortened by 4 bases and J by 8 bases, with 11 bases between the two germline ends. CDR3 in DNA: TGCGCCAGCAGCCTAGTGACGGGAGAAAAACTGTTTTTT. Encoded protein: CASSLVTGEKLFF.

This rearrangement joins TRBV6-4 to TRBJ2-4; possibly TRBD2 for D (5 bases). CDR3 length equals 17 residues. V lost 7 bases, J lost 0 bases, and 19 bases lay in between. Per germline, CDR1 MRHNA and CDR2 SNTAGT. DNA of the CDR3: TGTGCCAGCACCTCCTTTGACTACCTCGTAGCCAAAAACATTCAGTACTTC. Amino acids: CASTSFDYLVAKNIQYF.

The sample holds one count of this clone. This chain connects TRBV9 to TRBJ2-2; 10 nucleotides match TRBD2. Germline values: CDR1 SGDLS, CDR2 YYNGEE. This CDR3 contains 17 residues. V lost 3 bases and J lost 6; bases outside the gene matches: 11. The CDR3 spells CASSAHHGLAGAGELFF. The CDR3 nucleotides are TGTGCCAGCAGCGCACACCACGGGCTAGCGGGAGCCGGGGAGCTGTTTTTT.

This chain uses TRBV7-9 with TRBJ2-7, with 11 bases lining up with TRBD1. The length of the CDR3 is 14 residues. V trimming: 5 bases; J trimming: 4 bases; junction bases outside the gene matches: 4. Per the germline V gene, CDR1 is SEHNR and CDR2 is FQNEAQ (reference sequence). The DNA for the CDR3 is TGTGCCAGCAGCCGGGGACAGGGGGGGTACGAGCAGTACTTC. Translated: CASSRGQGGYEQYF.

The V gene is TRBV6-1, the J gene TRBJ1-1; D possibly corresponds to TRBD1 (5 bases). CDR1 is MNHNS and CDR2 is SASEGT in the germline V gene. This CDR3 comprises 14 residues. With 2 bases removed from V and 3 bases from J, the gap between germline ends came to 10 bases. The CDR3 nucleotides read TGTGCCAGCAGTGAAACCGGGGGGTACACTGAAGCTTTCTTT. Protein product: CASSETGGYTEAFF.

In the case of this clone: At one end the junction does not follow the germline gene, possibly because of a read error. For the CDR3, the DNA is TGTGCCAGCAAGACAGGGGGCAACCAGCCCCAGCATTTT. The encoded protein is CASKTGGNQPQHF. This chain links TRBV6-1 with TRBJ1-5; 10 nucleotides match TRBD1. The CDR3 length is 13 residues. CDR1 and CDR2 (germline): MNHNS, SASEGT.

In its sample, this clone was seen once. V and J are TRBV6-6 and TRBJ2-5; the match to TRBD2 covers 10 bases. This CDR3 is built from 15 residues. CDR1 MNHNY and CDR2 SVGAGI come from the germline V gene (reference sequence). V was clipped by 7 bases and J by 1 base; unmatched bases: 6. CDR3 protein: CASMVLAGLQETQYF. CDR3 nucleotide sequence: TGTGCCAGCATGGTACTAGCGGGGCTCCAAGAGACCCAGTACTTC.

V and J are TRBV14 and TRBJ2-1, with 9 positions matching TRBD2. The germline V gene encodes CDR1 SGHDN and CDR2 FVKESK. The CDR3 is 18 residues long. With 4 bases clipped from V and 3 bases from J, the junction kept 13 bases outside the gene matches. The CDR3 nucleotides read TGTGCCAGCAGCCGAGAGCTGGGTAGTAGCGGGAGCTACAATGAGCAGTTCTTC. The encoded protein is CASSRELGSSGSYNEQFF.

This rearrangement joins TRBV19 to TRBJ2-1, with 15 bases fitting TRBD2. Germline CDR1 reads LNHDA; CDR2 reads SQIVND (reference sequence). The CDR3 covers 17 residues. J was trimmed by 8 bases and V by 7 bases; bases with no gene match: 12. The CDR3 is CASTSQRTSGREDEQFF. CDR3 in DNA: TGTGCCAGTACCTCACAGAGGACTAGCGGGAGGGAAGATGAGCAGTTCTTC.

A few counts support this clone. The rearrangement links TRBV5-1 to TRBJ2-3; possible D gene TRBD2, 6 bases. From germline, CDR1 is SGHRS and CDR2 YFSETQ. The CDR3 extends over 16 amino acids. V lost 1 base and J 2 bases, leaving 14 bases between the germline ends. CDR3 loop: CASSLWGVSPTDTQYF. The CDR3 nucleotides are TGCGCCAGCAGCTTGTGGGGGGTGTCTCCCACAGATACGCAGTATTTT.

The V call is TRBV19, the J call TRBJ2-3; TRBD2 matches 13 bases. This CDR3 has 17 residues. V lost 4 bases and J lost 0; bases outside the gene matches: 4. Germline V lookup: CDR1 LNHDA, CDR2 SQIVND (reference sequence). Here the CDR3 DNA reads TGTGCCAGTAGTAGGACTAGCGGGGGCTCTAGCACAGATACGCAGTATTTT. Translation gives CASSRTSGGSSTDTQYF.

This sequence joins TRBV29-1 and TRBJ2-5; maybe TRBD1 (6 bases). The germline gives CDR1 SQVTM, CDR2 ANQGSEA. This CDR3 spans 12 amino acids. Deletions cut 3 bases from V and 5 bases from J, with 10 bases between. In nucleotides, the CDR3 is TGCAGCGTTGACCCCCAGGGGGAGACCCAGTACTTC. Encoded protein: CSVDPQGETQYF.

The chain joins TRBV18 to TRBJ2-6; perhaps TRBD1 as D (5 bases). The CDR3 spans 18 residues. Germline CDR1 KGHSH, CDR2 LQKENI. Trimming removed 2 bases at V and 4 bases at J, with 18 bases between. The CDR3 loop is CASSPSPGRAAGANVLTF. The CDR3 DNA follows: TGTGCCAGCTCACCATCTCCCGGCAGGGCTGCAGGGGCCAACGTCCTGACTTTC.

V and J are TRBV11-2 and TRBJ2-7, with D maybe TRBD2 (6 bases). The V end lost 4 bases, the J end lost 4 bases, and 17 bases lay between the germline ends. Per the germline V gene, CDR1 is SGHAT and CDR2 is FQNNGV. The CDR3 covers 15 residues. The CDR3 nucleotides read TGTGCCAGCAGCTGGCAGGAGGGTGGGGTATACGAGCAGTACTTC. Encoded protein: CASSWQEGGVYEQYF.

The J gene is TRBJ1-4, the V gene TRBV6-6; the match to TRBD1 covers 9 bases. This CDR3 is 15 amino acids long. CDR1 is MNHNY and CDR2 is SVGAGI in the germline V gene (reference sequence). V trimming: 0 bases; J trimming: 8 bases; junction bases outside the gene matches: 4. For the CDR3, the DNA is TGTGCCAGCAGTTACTCGGGGACAGGGCAAGAAAAACTGTTTTTT. This sequence encodes CASSYSGTGQEKLFF.

V usage is TRBV28 and J usage is TRBJ2-3, with a weak D call TRBD2 (6 bases). Trimming took off 2 bases at V and 11 bases at J, with 8 bases between the two ends. The CDR3 extends over 11 amino acids. Germline lookup yields CDR1 MDHEN and CDR2 SYDVKM. Here the CDR3 DNA reads TGTGCCAGCAGTTTAGGGGGGAGGCAGTATTTT. This sequence encodes CASSLGGRQYF.